Described below is a single T cell receptor beta chain sequence and its context. Its antigen remains unknown. This entry is derived from a study of T cells after yellow fever vaccination. Whole-study context: Preparation used SMART-Seq v4 Ultra Low Input for the low-cell-number fractions. Study observations and caveats: Once the booster was given, most primary-vaccination clones reappeared, at around 95% for CD4 and over 75% for CD8. The CD4 and CD8 compartments had a small share of their clonotypes in common.

Looked up from germline, CDR1 is GTSNPN and CDR2 is SVGIG (reference sequence). This CDR3 spans 15 amino acids. Trimming pared 0 bases from V and 8 bases from J, leaving 14 bases between. TCRdb independently ran MiXCR on the 5' RACE reads; one entry per CDR3 protein. The sample holds more than 300,000 distinct CDR3 sequences, 3.5% to 4.5% seen once. The J gene is TRBJ1-6, the V gene TRBV30; no definite D call. The sequence derives from a man aged 18 to 30 who received the YFV17D yellow fever vaccine. The sequenced sample was PBMCs, obtained 15 days after the yellow fever booster vaccination. CDR3 bases: TGTGCCTGGAGTGTACGTCGCGGGGAATATTCACCCCTCCACTTT. This gives the protein CAWSVRRGEYSPLHF.